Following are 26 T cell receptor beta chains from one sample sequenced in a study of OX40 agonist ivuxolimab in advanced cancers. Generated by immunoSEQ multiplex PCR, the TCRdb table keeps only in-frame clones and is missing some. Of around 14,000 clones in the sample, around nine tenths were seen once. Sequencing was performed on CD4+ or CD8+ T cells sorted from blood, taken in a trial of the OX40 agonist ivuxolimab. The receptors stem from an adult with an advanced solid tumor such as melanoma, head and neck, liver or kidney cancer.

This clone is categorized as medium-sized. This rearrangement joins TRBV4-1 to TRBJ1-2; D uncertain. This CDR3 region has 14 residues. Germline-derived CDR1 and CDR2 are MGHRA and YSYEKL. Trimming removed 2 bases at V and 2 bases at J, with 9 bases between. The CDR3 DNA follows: TGCGCCAGCAGCCAAATTGCAGGCAACTATGGCTACACCTTC. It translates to CASSQIAGNYGYTF.

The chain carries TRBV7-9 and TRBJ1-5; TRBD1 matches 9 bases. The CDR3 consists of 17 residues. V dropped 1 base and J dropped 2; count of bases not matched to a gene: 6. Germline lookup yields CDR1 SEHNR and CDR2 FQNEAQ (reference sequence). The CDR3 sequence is CASSLGTGDYGNQPQHF. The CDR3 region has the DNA TGTGCCAGCAGCTTAGGGACAGGGGATTATGGCAATCAGCCCCAGCATTTT.

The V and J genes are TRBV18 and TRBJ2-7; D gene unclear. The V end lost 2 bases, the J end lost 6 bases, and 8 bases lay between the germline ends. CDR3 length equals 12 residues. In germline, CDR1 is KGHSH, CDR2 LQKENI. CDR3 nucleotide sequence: TGTGCCAGCTCACCATACCAGTCCGAGCAGTACTTC. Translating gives CASSPYQSEQYF.

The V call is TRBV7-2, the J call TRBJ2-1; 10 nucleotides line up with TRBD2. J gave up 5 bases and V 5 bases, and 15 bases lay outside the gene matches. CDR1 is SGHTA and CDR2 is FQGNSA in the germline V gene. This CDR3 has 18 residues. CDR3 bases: TGTGCCAGCAGCCCCCCCCCTAGCGGGGGCCCGCGGAACAATGAGCAGTTCTTC. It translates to CASSPPPSGGPRNNEQFF.

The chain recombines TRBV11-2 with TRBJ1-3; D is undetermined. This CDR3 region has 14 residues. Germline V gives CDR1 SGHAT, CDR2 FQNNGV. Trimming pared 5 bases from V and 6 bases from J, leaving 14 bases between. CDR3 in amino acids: CASSQRQFENTIYF. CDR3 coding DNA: TGTGCCAGCAGCCAGAGGCAGTTTGAAAACACCATATATTTT.

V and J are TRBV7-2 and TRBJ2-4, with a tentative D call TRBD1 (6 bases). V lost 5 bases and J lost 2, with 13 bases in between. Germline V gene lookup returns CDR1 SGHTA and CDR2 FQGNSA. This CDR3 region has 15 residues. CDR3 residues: CASSLLGATKNIQYF. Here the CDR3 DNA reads TGTGCCAGCAGCCTTCTGGGGGCGACCAAAAACATTCAGTACTTC.

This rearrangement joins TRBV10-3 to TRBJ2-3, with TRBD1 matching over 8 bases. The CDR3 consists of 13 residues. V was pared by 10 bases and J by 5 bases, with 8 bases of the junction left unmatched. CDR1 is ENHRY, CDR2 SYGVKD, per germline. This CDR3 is CATAGGTEDTQYF. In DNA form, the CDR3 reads TGTGCCACCGCAGGGGGCACAGAAGATACGCAGTATTTT.

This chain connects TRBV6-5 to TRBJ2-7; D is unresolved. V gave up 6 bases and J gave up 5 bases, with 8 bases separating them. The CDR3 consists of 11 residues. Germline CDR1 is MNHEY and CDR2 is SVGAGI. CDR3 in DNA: TGTGCCAGCAGCCTCTCAAACGAGCAGTACTTC. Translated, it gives CASSLSNEQYF.

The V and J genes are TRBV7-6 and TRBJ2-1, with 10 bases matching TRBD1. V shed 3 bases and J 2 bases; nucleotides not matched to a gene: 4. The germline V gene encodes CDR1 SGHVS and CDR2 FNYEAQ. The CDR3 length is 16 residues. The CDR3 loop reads CASSFGTGVPYNEQFF. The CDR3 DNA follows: TGTGCCAGCAGCTTTGGGACAGGGGTTCCCTACAATGAGCAGTTCTTC.

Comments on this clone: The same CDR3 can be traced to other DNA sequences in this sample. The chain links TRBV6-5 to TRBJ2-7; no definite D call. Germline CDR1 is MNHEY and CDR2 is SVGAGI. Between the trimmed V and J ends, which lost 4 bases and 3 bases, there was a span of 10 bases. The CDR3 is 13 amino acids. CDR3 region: CASSSGPLYEQYF. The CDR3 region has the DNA TGTGCCAGCAGTTCCGGACCCCTCTACGAGCAGTACTTC.

CDR3 nucleotides: TGTGCCAGCAGCTTAGAATGGACGAACACTGAAGCTTTCTTT. This codes for CASSLEWTNTEAFF. The genes are TRBV7-8 and TRBJ1-1, with D uncertain. Trimming took 1 base from V and 1 from J, leaving 7 bases between them. Looked up from germline, CDR1 is SGHVS and CDR2 is FQNEAQ. This CDR3 has 14 residues.

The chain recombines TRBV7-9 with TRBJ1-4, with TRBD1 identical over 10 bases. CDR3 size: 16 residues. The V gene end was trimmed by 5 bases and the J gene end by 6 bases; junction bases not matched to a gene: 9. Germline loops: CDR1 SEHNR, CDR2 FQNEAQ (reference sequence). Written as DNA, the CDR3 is TGTGCCAGCAGCCGGCCGATGACAGGGGGCGATGAAAAACTGTTTTTT. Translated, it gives CASSRPMTGGDEKLFF.

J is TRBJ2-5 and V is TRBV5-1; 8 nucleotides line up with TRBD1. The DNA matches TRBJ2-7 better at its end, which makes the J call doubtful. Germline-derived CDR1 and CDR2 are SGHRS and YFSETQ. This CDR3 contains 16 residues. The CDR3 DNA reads TGCGCCAGCAGCTTGGAGGCCGACAGGGGCGGCTACGAGCAGTACTTC. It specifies CASSLEADRGGYEQYF.

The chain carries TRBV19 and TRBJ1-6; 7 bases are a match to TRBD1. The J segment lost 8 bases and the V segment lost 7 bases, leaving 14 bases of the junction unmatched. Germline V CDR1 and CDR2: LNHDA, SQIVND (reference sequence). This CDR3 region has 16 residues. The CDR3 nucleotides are TGTGCCAGTACCAAGACTCAGGGAACAGGGGATTCACCCCTCCACTTT. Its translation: CASTKTQGTGDSPLHF.

CDR3 bases: TGTGCCAGCAGTGAAGCGCTGCAGGGCCTCTACGAGCAGTACTTC. It specifies CASSEALQGLYEQYF. The rearrangement joins TRBV6-1 to TRBJ2-5, with D perhaps matching TRBD1 (5 bases). The J call could be wrong; TRBJ2-7 is a better fit for the DNA end. CDR1 is MNHNS, CDR2 SASEGT, per germline. This CDR3 spans 15 amino acids.

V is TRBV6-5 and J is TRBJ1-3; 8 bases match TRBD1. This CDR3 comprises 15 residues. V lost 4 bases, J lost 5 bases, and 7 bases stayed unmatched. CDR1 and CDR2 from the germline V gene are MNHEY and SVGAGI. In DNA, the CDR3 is TGTGCCAGCAGTTTGGGTGCCAGGGGGCGAAACACCATATATTTT. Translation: CASSLGARGRNTIYF.

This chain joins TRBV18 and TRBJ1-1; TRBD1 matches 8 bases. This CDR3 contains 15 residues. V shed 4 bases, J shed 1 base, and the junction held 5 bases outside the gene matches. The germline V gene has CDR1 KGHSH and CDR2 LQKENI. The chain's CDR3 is CASSQTDRANTEAFF. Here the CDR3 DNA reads TGTGCCAGCTCACAAACGGACAGGGCGAACACTGAAGCTTTCTTT.

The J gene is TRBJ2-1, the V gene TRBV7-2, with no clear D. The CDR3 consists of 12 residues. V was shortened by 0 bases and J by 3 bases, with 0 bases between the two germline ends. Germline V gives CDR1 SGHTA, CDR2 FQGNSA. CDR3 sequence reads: CASSLAYNEQFF. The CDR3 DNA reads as TGTGCCAGCAGCTTAGCCTACAATGAGCAGTTCTTC.

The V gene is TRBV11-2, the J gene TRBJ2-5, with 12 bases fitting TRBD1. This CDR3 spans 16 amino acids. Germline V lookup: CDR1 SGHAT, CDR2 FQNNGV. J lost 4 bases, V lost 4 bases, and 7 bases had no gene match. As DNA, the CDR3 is TGTGCCAGCAGCTCCCGGGACAGGGGGCCGCGAGAGACCCAGTACTTC. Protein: CASSSRDRGPRETQYF.

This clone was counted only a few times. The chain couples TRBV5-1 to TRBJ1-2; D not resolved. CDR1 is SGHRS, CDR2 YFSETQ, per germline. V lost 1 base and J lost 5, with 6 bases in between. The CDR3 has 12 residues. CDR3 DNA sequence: TGCGCCAGCAGCTTGTCTGGGTATGGCTACACCTTC. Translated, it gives CASSLSGYGYTF.

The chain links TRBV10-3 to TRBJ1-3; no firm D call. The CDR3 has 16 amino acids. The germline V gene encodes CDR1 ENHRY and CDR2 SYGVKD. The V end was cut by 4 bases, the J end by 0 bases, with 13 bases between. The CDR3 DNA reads TGTGCCATCAGTGCCGGGGAGGGATACTCTGGAAACACCATATATTTT. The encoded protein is CAISAGEGYSGNTIYF.

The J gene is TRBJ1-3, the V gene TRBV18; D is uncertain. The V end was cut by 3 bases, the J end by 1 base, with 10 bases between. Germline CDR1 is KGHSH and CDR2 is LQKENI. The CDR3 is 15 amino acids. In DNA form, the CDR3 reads TGTGCCAGCTCACCGGGCCGTGGGTCTGGAAACACCATATATTTT. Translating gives CASSPGRGSGNTIYF.

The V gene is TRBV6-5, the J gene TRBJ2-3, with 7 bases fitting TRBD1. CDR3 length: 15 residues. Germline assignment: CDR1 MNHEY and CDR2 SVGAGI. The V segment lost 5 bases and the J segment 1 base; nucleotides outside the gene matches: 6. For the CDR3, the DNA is TGTGCCAGCAGTCCTACCGGGACAGGCACAGATACGCAGTATTTT. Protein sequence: CASSPTGTGTDTQYF.

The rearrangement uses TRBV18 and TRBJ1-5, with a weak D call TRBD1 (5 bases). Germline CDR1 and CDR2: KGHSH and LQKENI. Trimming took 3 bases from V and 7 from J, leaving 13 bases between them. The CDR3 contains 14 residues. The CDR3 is CASSPGGAGQPQHF. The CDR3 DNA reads TGTGCCAGCTCACCGGGAGGGGCTGGGCAGCCCCAGCATTTT.

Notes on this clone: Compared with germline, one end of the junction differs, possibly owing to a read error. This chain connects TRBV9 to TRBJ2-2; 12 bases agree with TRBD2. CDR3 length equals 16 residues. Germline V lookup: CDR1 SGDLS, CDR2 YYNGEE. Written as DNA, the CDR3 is TGTGCCAGCAGCGGCAGACTAGCGGGGGCCACCCGGGAGCTGTTTTTT. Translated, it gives CASSGRLAGATRELFF.

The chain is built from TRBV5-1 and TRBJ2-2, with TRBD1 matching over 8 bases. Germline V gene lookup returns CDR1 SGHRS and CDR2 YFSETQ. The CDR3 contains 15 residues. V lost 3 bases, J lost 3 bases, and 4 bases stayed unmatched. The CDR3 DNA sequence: TGCGCCAGCAGCTCCGGGACAGGACACACCGGGGAGCTGTTTTTT. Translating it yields CASSSGTGHTGELFF.